The source of this T cell receptor beta chain is a study of tumor T cells in aggressive B-cell lymphoma. Repertoires were generated with immunoSEQ multiplex PCR, while TCRdb's copy carries only in-frame clones and drops some. Of about 5,600 clones in the sample, around 82% were seen once. This CDR3 is 16 amino acids long. Germline V CDR1 and CDR2: LGHNA, YNFKEQ. V was cut by 0 bases and J by 3 bases, with 15 bases left in between. The rearrangement links TRBV4-2 to TRBJ2-7, with TRBD1 as a possible D gene (6 bases). This TCR came from an adult with diffuse large B cell lymphoma. Sequencing was carried out using tumor tissue. The DNA for the CDR3 is TGTGCCAGCAGCCAAGACGGTGGACAGTGTATCTACGAGCAGTACTTC. It codes for CASSQDGGQCIYEQYF.